This is a list of T cell receptor beta chains from one sample in a study of blood T cell dynamics during melanoma immunotherapy. Profiled with immunoSEQ multiplex PCR; TCRdb holds only in-frame clones, not every one. The sample yields more than 15,000 clones, about 80% seen once. The source material was blood, sampled from a patient treated with checkpoint blockade. The receptors originated from a human donor with melanoma. Each CDR3 is given with its conserved first and last residue. The D gene is left open where the match is weak. Not every row has a clone size; where given, it reads once, few, many or a size class.

clone_size,v_call,d_call,j_call,cdr3_nt,cdr3_aa
.,TRBV11-2,.,TRBJ2-7,TGTGCCAGCAGGGAGTTCAGTGGGGGGTACGAGCAGTACTTC,CASREFSGGYEQYF
once,TRBV28,.,TRBJ2-7,TGTGCCAGCAGCATCGACAGCTCCTACGAGCAGTACTTC,CASSIDSSYEQYF
once,TRBV6-5,TRBD1,TRBJ1-6,TGTGCCAGCAGTTACGACAGGGAGAATTCACCCCTCCACTTT,CASSYDRENSPLHF
.,TRBV30,.,TRBJ2-3,TGTGCCTTATTCGGACGACAGGCCGCAGATACGCAGTATTTT,CALFGRQAADTQYF
once,TRBV5-5,.,TRBJ2-7,TGTGCCAGCAGCCTAGCGTGGGTTCTCTACGAGCAGTACTTC,CASSLAWVLYEQYF
.,TRBV28,.,TRBJ1-1,TGTGCCAGCAGTTCTGACATGGGGGCTACAGACACTGAAGCTTTCTTT,CASSSDMGATDTEAFF
.,TRBV25-1,.,TRBJ2-1,TGTGCCAGCAGCCCCTTTCAGACTAGGGAGCAGTTCTTC,CASSPFQTREQFF
.,TRBV7-2,.,TRBJ1-3,TGTGCCAGCAGCCCAGGCGTGGACTCTGGAAACACCATATATTTT,CASSPGVDSGNTIYF
.,TRBV18,.,TRBJ1-3,TGTGCCAGCTCCACTGGGACCGGCCTCGGAAACACCATATATTTT,CASSTGTGLGNTIYF
.,TRBV5-4,.,TRBJ1-1,TGTGCCAGCAGCCCGGACGGCAACACTGAAGCTTTCTTT,CASSPDGNTEAFF
.,TRBV28,.,TRBJ2-1,TGTGCCAGCAGTTCCCCCCAGGGCAGGGACAATGAGCAGTTCTTC,CASSSPQGRDNEQFF
.,TRBV28,.,TRBJ2-5,TGTGCCAGCAGGGGACGCGAGACCTCACAAGAGACCCAGTACTTC,CASRGRETSQETQYF
.,TRBV7-9,.,TRBJ2-7,TGTGCCAGCAGCTTAGCTGGATCCTACGAGCAGTACTTC,CASSLAGSYEQYF
.,TRBV11-2,.,TRBJ1-1,TGTGCCAGCAGCCTAGGCCTGACAGACCGGAACACTGAAGCTTTCTTT,CASSLGLTDRNTEAFF
.,TRBV6-5,.,TRBJ2-4,TGTGCCAGCAGTTGGAACATTCAGTACTTC,CASSWNIQYF
.,TRBV4-3,.,TRBJ2-3,TGCGCCAGCAGCCAAGGAGGGGACAACACAGATACGCAGTATTTT,CASSQGGDNTDTQYF
.,TRBV9,.,TRBJ2-5,TGTGCCAGCAGCGTAGCTCAGGGCGGTCCGGCAGAGACCCAGTACTTC,CASSVAQGGPAETQYF
.,TRBV7-2,.,TRBJ2-6,TGTGCCAGCAGCTCTGGGGCCAACGTCCTGACTTTC,CASSSGANVLTF
.,TRBV28,.,TRBJ2-3,TGTGCCAGCAGTTTGTCAAGCACAGATACGCAGTATTTT,CASSLSSTDTQYF
once,TRBV28,.,TRBJ1-2,TGTGCCAGCACATCCCTGGGTCTTGGCTATGGCTACACCTTC,CASTSLGLGYGYTF
.,TRBV7-6,TRBD1,TRBJ1-4,TGTGCCAGCAGCTTAGGTGCAGGGGGAGTTGAAAAACTGTTTTTT,CASSLGAGGVEKLFF
.,TRBV9,TRBD1,TRBJ1-6,TGTGCCAGCAGCGTAGGTGCCGGGACAGGGGATTCACCCCTCCACTTT,CASSVGAGTGDSPLHF
few,TRBV7-9,TRBD1,TRBJ1-5,TGTGCCAGCAGCGCGGGGACAGGGTTAAGCAATCAGCCCCAGCATTTT,CASSAGTGLSNQPQHF
.,TRBV28,.,TRBJ2-2,TGTGCCAGCAGAAGGTCTCAGGGGAACACCGGGGAGCTGTTTTTT,CASRRSQGNTGELFF
.,TRBV27,.,TRBJ2-7,TGTGCCAGCAGTCCCCCCCCATTCTCGCGGGGAGCCTCCTACGAGCAGTACTTC,CASSPPPFSRGASYEQYF
.,TRBV7-2,TRBD1,TRBJ1-1,TGTGCCAGCAGACGGGACAGGGGAATGAACACTGAAGCTTTCTTT,CASRRDRGMNTEAFF
.,TRBV5-1,TRBD2,TRBJ2-1,TGCGCCAGCAGCTTGTGGTCTAGCGGAAGAAACAATGAGCAGTTCTTC,CASSLWSSGRNNEQFF
.,TRBV6-6,.,TRBJ1-1,TGTGCCAGCACCAAAGGAGGTTACACTGAAGCTTTCTTT,CASTKGGYTEAFF
.,TRBV2,.,TRBJ1-1,TGTGCCAGCACCCCCCTAGACAGGAACACTGAAGCTTTCTTT,CASTPLDRNTEAFF
.,TRBV11-2,.,TRBJ1-1,TGTGCCAGCAGCAACGCGTGGCATCGGAACACTGAAGCTTTCTTT,CASSNAWHRNTEAFF
.,TRBV5-1,.,TRBJ2-2,TGCGCCAGCAGCTATGGAGGGGAGCTGTTTTTT,CASSYGGELFF
few,TRBV27,.,TRBJ1-1,TGTGCCAGCAGTTTTTTAGGGAAAGCTTTCTTT,CASSFLGKAFF
.,TRBV9,.,TRBJ2-2,TGTGCCAGCAGCGTAGATGGGGGAGTCACCGGGGAGCTGTTTTTT,CASSVDGGVTGELFF
.,TRBV29-1,TRBD2,TRBJ2-2,TGCAGCGGAGGGAGGGCGGGGACCGGGGAGCTGTTTTTT,CSGGRAGTGELFF
.,TRBV15,TRBD1,TRBJ1-6,TGTGCCACCAGCAGAGTTCAGGGGGGTTCACCCCTCCACTTT,CATSRVQGGSPLHF
once,TRBV9,.,TRBJ2-1,TGTGCCAGCAGCGTAGAATTTGGCGAGCAGTTCTTC,CASSVEFGEQFF
.,TRBV14,.,TRBJ2-7,TGTGCCAGCAGCCAAGATTTCCATTACGAGCAGTACTTC,CASSQDFHYEQYF
.,TRBV28,.,TRBJ2-3,TGTGCCAGCAGTTTTCGACCACGGGGAGATACGCAGTATTTT,CASSFRPRGDTQYF
.,TRBV7-9,.,TRBJ2-3,TGTGCCAGCAGCCACGAAGGGAGCACAGATACGCAGTATTTT,CASSHEGSTDTQYF
.,TRBV5-4,.,TRBJ2-3,TGTGCCAGCAGCGTTACAGGAGGGACGCAGTATTTT,CASSVTGGTQYF
.,TRBV2,.,TRBJ1-1,TGTGCCAGCAGTCCGTTAAGGGCTATCGCTGAAGCTTTCTTT,CASSPLRAIAEAFF
.,TRBV12-5,TRBD2,TRBJ2-7,TGTGCTAGTGCCAGGACTAGAATATTCTACGAGCAGTACTTC,CASARTRIFYEQYF
.,TRBV7-2,.,TRBJ1-3,TGTGCCAGCAGCCTAGGGGCGCCCGGAAACACCATATATTTT,CASSLGAPGNTIYF
.,TRBV6-4,TRBD1,TRBJ1-5,TGTGCCAGCAATCGGTGGACAGGGGACGGTCAGCCCCAGCATTTT,CASNRWTGDGQPQHF
.,TRBV6-6,TRBD1,TRBJ2-3,TGTGCCAGCAGCGACATAGACAGGGGGAGTGATACGCAGTATTTT,CASSDIDRGSDTQYF
once,TRBV6-1,.,TRBJ2-7,TGTGCCAGCGGGCGCCGGGAGCACGAGCAGTACTTC,CASGRREHEQYF
.,TRBV29-1,.,TRBJ2-3,TGCAGCGTTGAGAAAAGGGGACCAGATACGCAGTATTTT,CSVEKRGPDTQYF
.,TRBV7-9,.,TRBJ2-5,TGTGCCAGCAGCAAAATGGACAGCCAAGAGACCCAGTACTTC,CASSKMDSQETQYF
once,TRBV7-8,.,TRBJ2-3,TGTGCCAGCAGCCAAATTCGCGCAGTGTTTGGTGCAGATACGCAGTATTTT,CASSQIRAVFGADTQYF
.,TRBV14,.,TRBJ1-1,TGTGCCAGCAGCCAAGTTTGGACTGAAGCTTTCTTT,CASSQVWTEAFF
once,TRBV15,TRBD2,TRBJ2-5,TGTGCCACCAGCGGTGGACTAGCGGGAGATGGGGAAACCCAGTACTTC,CATSGGLAGDGETQYF
.,TRBV19,.,TRBJ1-3,TGTGCCAGTACCCAAAAGCCTGGCAGAGTAAACACCATATATTTT,CASTQKPGRVNTIYF
once,TRBV7-9,.,TRBJ2-1,TGTGCCAGCAGCTTAGAGGGCAATGAGCAGTTCTTC,CASSLEGNEQFF
.,TRBV7-3,.,TRBJ2-2,TGTGCCAGCAGACGCACAGGGTCGGCCGGGGAGCTGTTTTTT,CASRRTGSAGELFF
.,TRBV7-2,.,TRBJ1-4,TGTGCCAGCAGCTTAGACAGCTTTAATGAAAAACTGTTTTTT,CASSLDSFNEKLFF
.,TRBV20-1,.,TRBJ2-1,TGCAGTGCTGGAGTTGAGCAGTTCTTC,CSAGVEQFF
.,TRBV19,TRBD1,TRBJ1-2,TGTGCCAGTAGTATCTCGACAGGGACTAACTATGGCTACACCTTC,CASSISTGTNYGYTF
.,TRBV29-1,.,TRBJ1-3,TGCAGCGTTGAGATGCAGCCCACGGCGGGAAACACCATATATTTT,CSVEMQPTAGNTIYF
.,TRBV9,.,TRBJ1-5,TGTGCCAGTAGCATAGGATACGGTCAGCCCCAGCATTTT,CASSIGYGQPQHF
.,TRBV6-5,.,TRBJ1-6,TGTGCCAGCAGGGACGGCCTCTCCTATAATTCACCCCTCCACTTT,CASRDGLSYNSPLHF